This is a list of T cell receptor beta chains from one sample in a study of T cells expressing NK-cell markers. TCRdb reprocessed the 5' RACE reads, keeping one entry per CDR3 protein, no DNA. The sample is made up of about 260,000 distinct CDR3 sequences, and the top ten hold around 4.2% of it. Sequencing was done on a sample of blood T cells: a sorted CD56 or NKG2C T cell subset, CD4+ or CD8+ T cells, or bulk PBMC T cells (not recorded which). These receptors all stem from a woman between 18 and 70 years old in good health. Both conserved end residues are part of each CDR3.

cdr3_aa,j_call,v_call
CASSLERVLFF,TRBJ2-1,TRBV5-1
CAGTKGGQNTEAFF,TRBJ1-1,TRBV7-9
CASSLRMGETQYF,TRBJ2-5,TRBV12-3/TRBV12-4
CASSPDRRYQPQHF,TRBJ1-5,TRBV10-2
CSARVLSIAGGPREQYF,TRBJ2-7,TRBV20-1
CASSPGPGLAGLSSYNEQFF,TRBJ2-1,TRBV7-9
CASSPRTESYGYTF,TRBJ1-2,TRBV7-2
CSAPGGVQETQYF,TRBJ2-5,TRBV20-1
CASSGRDRGVAPLHF,TRBJ1-6,TRBV7-2
CASTLGLDGSSGANVLTF,TRBJ2-6,TRBV6-1
CASRPGLNEKLFF,TRBJ1-4,TRBV6-1
CAISARGTSRSTDTQYF,TRBJ2-3,TRBV10-3
CASRSSGSREQFF,TRBJ2-1,TRBV9
CASSLAEGGASGNTIYF,TRBJ1-3,TRBV5-5
CASSWSGSSYEQYF,TRBJ2-7,TRBV12-3/TRBV12-4
CASSDRVRKAFF,TRBJ1-1,TRBV7-2
CANNTRGTGGVKSYGYTF,TRBJ1-2,TRBV21-1
CASSHDRRTDTQYF,TRBJ2-3,TRBV7-9
CSVGTYEKLFF,TRBJ1-4,TRBV29-1
CASSLELAGEFWYF,TRBJ2-7,TRBV5-1
CSAEPVGRKEKLFF,TRBJ1-4,TRBV20-1
CASSTTSGGPETQYF,TRBJ2-5,TRBV6-1
CASSRTKVPTEAFF,TRBJ1-1,TRBV4-3
CASSPQGQLQETQYF,TRBJ2-5,TRBV5-6
CASSLQGQLDTGELFF,TRBJ2-2,TRBV5-4
CSVFRNTGELFF,TRBJ2-2,TRBV29-1
CASSHSLLTGELFF,TRBJ2-2,TRBV14
CASRSGYSNGYTF,TRBJ1-2,TRBV12-3/TRBV12-4
CAWSLGTGANVLTF,TRBJ2-6,TRBV30
CASSVGDIGNTEAFF,TRBJ1-1,TRBV5-1
CASSSPGQGNNEQFF,TRBJ2-1,TRBV7-3
CAISAPGQGVNEQFF,TRBJ2-1,TRBV10-3
CASSPGHSRYF,TRBJ2-5,TRBV6-2/TRBV6-3
CASSPGRSNEKLFF,TRBJ1-4,TRBV5-4
CASSEAGAKAYQPQHF,TRBJ1-5,TRBV6-1
CASSSLRGKNQSQHF,TRBJ1-5,TRBV28
CASSAGTSQETQYF,TRBJ2-5,TRBV9